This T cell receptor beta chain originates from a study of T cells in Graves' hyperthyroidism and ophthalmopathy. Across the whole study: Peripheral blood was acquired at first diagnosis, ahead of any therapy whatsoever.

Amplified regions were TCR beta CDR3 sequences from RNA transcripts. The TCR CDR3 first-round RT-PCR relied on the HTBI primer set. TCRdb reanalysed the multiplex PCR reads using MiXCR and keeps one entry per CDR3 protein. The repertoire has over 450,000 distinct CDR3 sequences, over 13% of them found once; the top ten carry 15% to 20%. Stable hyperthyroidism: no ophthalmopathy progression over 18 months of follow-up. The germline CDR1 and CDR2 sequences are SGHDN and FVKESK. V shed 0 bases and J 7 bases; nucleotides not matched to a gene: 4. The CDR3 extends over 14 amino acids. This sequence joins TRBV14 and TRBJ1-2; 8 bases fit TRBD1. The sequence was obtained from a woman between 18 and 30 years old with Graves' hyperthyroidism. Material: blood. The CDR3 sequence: CASSQDRTGFGYTF. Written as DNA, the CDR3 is TGTGCCAGCAGCCAAGACCGGACAGGGTTTGGCTACACCTTC.